Presented here are 29 T cell receptor beta chains from one specimen sequenced in a study of blood T cell repertoires in COVID-19. The method was immunoSEQ multiplex PCR; TCRdb's version includes in-frame clones alone and lacks a portion of them. The sample carries hundreds of thousands of clones, around 86% recorded once. What was sequenced was peripheral blood. All receptors come from a human donor in a cohort sampled during active COVID-19.

This sequence joins TRBV12-2 and TRBJ1-5. TRBV12-2 represents a pseudogene. There are 15 residues in the CDR3. The CDR3 is CASRSRCLFNQPQHF. DNA for the CDR3: TGTGCAAGTCGCTCCCGGTGCCTTTTCAATCAGCCCCAGCATTTT.

The chain joins TRBV7-9 to TRBJ2-5, with a weak D call TRBD2 (6 bases). Germline V CDR1 and CDR2: SEHNR, FQNEAQ (reference sequence). V gave up 6 bases and J gave up 3 bases, with 14 bases separating them. The CDR3 is made up of 14 amino acids. The DNA for the CDR3 is TGTGCCAGCAGACTCAAGCCGGGGGAAGAGACCCAGTACTTC. Protein sequence: CASRLKPGEETQYF. Full variable domain (missing parts from reference TRBV7-9 and TRBJ2-5): DTGVSQNPRHKITKRGQNVTFRCDPISEHNRLYWYRQTLGQGPEFLTYFQNEAQLEKSRLLSDRFSAERPKGSFSTLEIQRTEQGDSAMYLCASRLKPGEETQYFGPGTRLLVL.

J is TRBJ2-1 and V is TRBV6-6; TRBD2 aligns across 16 bases. Trimming removed 5 bases from V and 10 bases from J; junction bases left unmatched: 11. The CDR3 is made up of 17 amino acids. From germline, CDR1 is MNHNY and CDR2 SVGAGI (reference sequence). The DNA for the CDR3 is TGTGCCAGCAGTCCCTTGGGACTAGCGGGAGGGCTAAGGGAGCAGTTCTTC. The encoded protein is CASSPLGLAGGLREQFF.

The chain links TRBV18 to TRBJ1-1; D may be TRBD1 (6 bases). Trimming took 8 bases from V and 4 from J, leaving 17 bases between them. Germline CDR1 is KGHSH and CDR2 is LQKENI. This CDR3 spans 14 amino acids. The CDR3 region has the DNA TGTGCCAGCATAAAGGGGGTAGCGAGCACTGAAGCTTTCTTT. Protein: CASIKGVASTEAFF.

The rearrangement uses TRBV28 and TRBJ2-1; 7 bases match TRBD2. The CDR3 length is 14 residues. Germline assignment: CDR1 MDHEN and CDR2 SYDVKM. V was clipped by 3 bases and J by 10 bases; unmatched bases: 9. The CDR3 DNA reads as TGTGCCAGCAGTTTGGGACTACCTACGGCGGAGCAGTTCTTC. It translates to CASSLGLPTAEQFF.

The chain carries TRBV4-2 and TRBJ2-7; 14 bases align to TRBD2. Germline CDR1 and CDR2: LGHNA and YNFKEQ. CDR3 length equals 16 residues. With V trimmed by 4 bases and J by 5 bases, 7 bases remained unmatched. Here the CDR3 reads CASSPNLGLAGDEQYF. In nucleotides, the CDR3 is TGTGCCAGCAGCCCGAACCTGGGACTAGCGGGAGACGAGCAGTACTTC.

J is TRBJ1-2 and V is TRBV18, with a tentative D call TRBD1 (5 bases). Between the trimmed V and J ends, which lost 3 bases and 6 bases, there was a span of 17 bases. Germline CDR1 reads KGHSH; CDR2 reads LQKENI. The CDR3 loop spans 15 amino acids. In DNA form, the CDR3 reads TGTGCCAGCTCACCGTGGATCTCCAGGGAGGATGGCTACACCTTC. Translated: CASSPWISREDGYTF.

The chain links TRBV5-6 to TRBJ1-5; possible D gene TRBD1, 5 bases. V was trimmed by 3 bases and J by 4 bases, leaving 5 bases between them. The CDR3 length is 12 residues. CDR1 is SGHDT, CDR2 YYEEEE, per germline. Written as DNA, the CDR3 is TGTGCCAGCAGCTACAGGAATCAGCCCCAGCATTTT. Protein product: CASSYRNQPQHF.

This clone has a single count. The rearrangement links TRBV18 to TRBJ1-4; a possible D gene is TRBD1 (6 bases). Germline V CDR1 and CDR2: KGHSH, LQKENI. Trimming took 3 bases from V and 6 from J, leaving 17 bases between them. CDR3 size: 16 residues. CDR3 DNA sequence: TGTGCCAGCTCACCCACCACAGGGTCCGTTGATGAAAAACTGTTTTTT. Protein sequence: CASSPTTGSVDEKLFF.

This chain connects TRBV18 to TRBJ1-2, with D hard to call. Trimming left V 3 bases short and J 4 bases short, with 12 bases between. Germline V gene sequence: CDR1 KGHSH, CDR2 LQKENI. The CDR3 runs to 14 residues. CDR3 loop: CASSPLQNIYGYTF. CDR3 nucleotides: TGTGCCAGCTCACCTCTACAGAACATCTATGGCTACACCTTC.

This clone was detected once. The CDR3 bases are TGTGCCACCAGCAGTCGCAGCGGGAGCTCCTACAATGAGCAGTTCTTC. Protein product: CATSSRSGSSYNEQFF. The chain links TRBV15 to TRBJ2-1, with 8 bases aligning to TRBD2. The CDR3 is made up of 16 amino acids. J lost 0 bases, V lost 3 bases, and 4 bases had no gene match. Germline V gene sequence: CDR1 LNHNV, CDR2 YYDKDF (reference sequence).

The V and J genes are TRBV28 and TRBJ2-7, with 8 bases aligning to TRBD1. V lost 7 bases to trimming and J lost 2 bases; unmatched junction nucleotides: 7. From germline, CDR1 is MDHEN and CDR2 SYDVKM. The CDR3 runs 14 residues. CDR3 region: CASTKGQGTYEQYF. CDR3 nucleotide sequence: TGTGCCAGCACCAAAGGACAGGGAACCTACGAGCAGTACTTC.

V and J are TRBV27 and TRBJ2-1; 10 bases fit TRBD2. V shed 4 bases, J shed 3 bases, and the junction held 9 bases outside the gene matches. Germline lookup yields CDR1 MNHEY and CDR2 SMNVEV (reference sequence). This CDR3 is built from 17 residues. CDR3 nucleotides: TGTGCCAGCAGTTCCGGACCACTAGCGGGAATCTACAATGAGCAGTTCTTC. As protein: CASSSGPLAGIYNEQFF.

This chain uses TRBV6-1 with TRBJ1-5, with 7 bases fitting TRBD1. Trimming took 0 bases from V and 0 from J; bases not matched to a gene: 11. The CDR3 length is 19 residues. The germline V gene has CDR1 MNHNS and CDR2 SASEGT. CDR3 protein: CASSEAFQGVRYSNQPQHF. CDR3 sequence (DNA): TGTGCCAGCAGTGAAGCGTTTCAGGGGGTACGGTATAGCAATCAGCCCCAGCATTTT.

The chain links TRBV12-3 or TRBV12-4 to TRBJ2-5, with 7 positions matching TRBD2. This CDR3 is 12 amino acids long. The V and J ends lost 9 bases and 5 bases, in that order; junction bases with no gene match: 6. CDR3: CASRGGGETQYF. In DNA, the CDR3 is TGTGCCAGTCGCGGGGGTGGTGAGACCCAGTACTTC.

DNA of the CDR3: TGTGCCAGCAGCTTCGAGGGGGCCCACGGGGAGCTGTTTTTT. Translating gives CASSFEGAHGELFF. The rearrangement links TRBV7-9 to TRBJ2-2; TRBD1 matches at 7 bases. CDR3 length equals 14 residues. Trimming at V came to 3 bases and at J to 7 bases, leaving 5 bases not matched to a gene. Germline V lookup: CDR1 SEHNR, CDR2 FQNEAQ (reference sequence).

J is TRBJ2-4 and V is TRBV7-9, with a tentative D call TRBD1 (6 bases). The V end was cut by 5 bases, the J end by 0 bases, with 11 bases between. Germline loops: CDR1 SEHNR, CDR2 FQNEAQ (reference sequence). The CDR3 runs 15 residues. CDR3 bases: TGTGCCAGCAGCGACCAGGGGAGAGCCAAAAACATTCAGTACTTC. It codes for CASSDQGRAKNIQYF.

This chain links TRBV5-4 with TRBJ2-1, with D possibly being TRBD2 (5 bases). This CDR3 has 16 amino acids. Germline V CDR1 and CDR2: SGHNT, YYREEE (reference sequence). Trimming removed 2 bases from V and 8 bases from J, with 20 bases in between. The CDR3 coding sequence is TGTGCCAGCAGCTTAACCACAGTAGTAGGTAGCGATGAGCAGTTCTTC. Translating gives CASSLTTVVGSDEQFF.

V usage is TRBV5-1 and J usage is TRBJ1-1; D gene ambiguous. In germline, CDR1 is SGHRS, CDR2 YFSETQ. The CDR3 is 15 residues long. Trimming took 0 bases from V and 3 from J, leaving 12 bases between them. The CDR3 DNA reads as TGCGCCAGCAGCTTGGGGGTTGCGGCCGACACTGAAGCTTTCTTT. The encoded protein is CASSLGVAADTEAFF. The full variable domain, rest sourced from reference TRBV5-1 and TRBJ1-1, is KAGVTQTPRYLIKTRGQQVTLSCSPISGHRSVSWYQQTPGQGLQFLFEYFSETQRNKGNFPGRFSGRQFSNSRSEMNVSTLELGDSALYLCASSLGVAADTEAFFGQGTRLTVV.

The chain recombines TRBV6-5 with TRBJ1-1; a possible D gene is TRBD1 (5 bases). This CDR3 contains 12 residues. Trimming left V 0 bases short and J 11 bases short, with 10 bases between. CDR1 and CDR2 (germline): MNHEY, SVGAGI. The CDR3 loop reads CASSYSRDSAFF. CDR3 DNA: TGTGCCAGCAGTTACTCTCGGGACTCTGCTTTCTTT.

The chain couples TRBV27 to TRBJ2-2, with 9 bases that match TRBD1. V lost 4 bases to trimming and J lost 0 bases; unmatched junction nucleotides: 6. The CDR3 length is 17 residues. Germline lookup yields CDR1 MNHEY and CDR2 SMNVEV (reference sequence). Here the CDR3 DNA reads TGTGCCAGCAGTTCCGACAGGGGGACTCCGAACACCGGGGAGCTGTTTTTT. Residues: CASSSDRGTPNTGELFF.

The chain combines TRBV28 with TRBJ1-6, with D uncertain. Germline CDR1 is MDHEN and CDR2 is SYDVKM. Trimming left V 6 bases short and J 0 bases short, with 3 bases between. This CDR3 is 13 amino acids long. CDR3 amino acids: CASSLSYNSPLHF. The CDR3 DNA sequence: TGTGCCAGCAGCCTCTCCTATAATTCACCCCTCCACTTT.

The chain is built from TRBV4-1 and TRBJ2-1; 11 bases match TRBD2. The ends lost 2 bases at V and 7 bases at J; junction bases unmatched: 4. CDR1 and CDR2 from the germline V gene are MGHRA and YSYEKL. This CDR3 comprises 15 residues. The DNA for the CDR3 is TGCGCCAGCAGCCAACCCTCTAGCGGGAGGAATGAGCAGTTCTTC. It is translated as CASSQPSSGRNEQFF.

The rearrangement links TRBV12-5 to TRBJ2-3; TRBD1 might be the D (6 bases). Germline CDR1 is LGHNT and CDR2 is FRNRAP. The CDR3 contains 14 residues. V was shortened by 5 bases and J by 1 base, with 10 bases between the two germline ends. The CDR3, as DNA: TGTGCTAGTGGTCGGACAGTAGGCACAGATACGCAGTATTTT. Translating it yields CASGRTVGTDTQYF.

In this sample, this clone turned up a few times. The V call is TRBV11-3, the J call TRBJ2-2, with D unresolved. The CDR3 length is 14 residues. Germline CDR1 reads SGHNT; CDR2 reads YENEEA. The V and J ends lost 5 bases and 5 bases respectively, with 12 bases between them. CDR3 coding DNA: TGTGCCAGCAGCCAGGATACTTTTACCGGGGAGCTGTTTTTT. This encodes CASSQDTFTGELFF.

V and J are TRBV7-2 and TRBJ2-3; a weak D match, TRBD2 (6 bases). The germline V gene has CDR1 SGHTA and CDR2 FQGNSA. V was cut by 3 bases and J by 2 bases, with 15 bases left in between. The CDR3 is 16 amino acids. Written as DNA, the CDR3 is TGTGCCAGCAGCTTGGTCAGCGGACTACCCACAGATACGCAGTATTTT. Encoded protein: CASSLVSGLPTDTQYF. Full variable domain (missing parts from reference TRBV7-2 and TRBJ2-3): GAGVSQSPSNKVTEKGKDVELRCDPISGHTALYWYRQSLGQGLEFLIYFQGNSAPDKSGLPSDRFSAERTGGSVSTLTIQRTQQEDSAVYLCASSLVSGLPTDTQYFGPGTRLTVL.

Only one count was recorded for this clone. This chain connects TRBV13 to TRBJ2-7, with TRBD1 matching 7 bases. Germline V lookup: CDR1 PRHDT, CDR2 FYEKMQ (reference sequence). CDR3 length equals 17 residues. Trimming took 6 bases from V and 0 from J; bases not matched to a gene: 14. The CDR3, as DNA: TGTGCCAGCAGTCAAACCGGGACAGTTAGGGCCTCCTACGAGCAGTACTTC. Translation: CASSQTGTVRASYEQYF.

DNA of the CDR3: TGTGCCTGGATGGCGGGAGGGCCGAGGACAGATACGCAGTATTTT. Protein product: CAWMAGGPRTDTQYF. The chain uses TRBV30 and TRBJ2-3; 9 bases are a match to TRBD2. The ends lost 4 bases at V and 3 bases at J; junction bases unmatched: 8. The CDR3 length is 15 residues. Germline V lookup: CDR1 GTSNPN, CDR2 SVGIG (reference sequence). Using reference TRBV30 and TRBJ2-3 for the parts outside the CDR3, the full variable domain is SQTIHQWPATLVQPVGSPLSLECTVEGTSNPNLYWYRQAAGRGLQLLFYSVGIGQISSEVPQNLSASRPQDRQFILSSKKLLLSDSGFYLCAWMAGGPRTDTQYFGPGTRLTVL.

The chain couples TRBV14 to TRBJ1-6; 7 positions agree with TRBD1. The CDR3 consists of 16 residues. Germline loops: CDR1 SGHDN, CDR2 FVKESK. With V trimmed by 5 bases and J by 7 bases, 11 bases remained unmatched. The DNA for the CDR3 is TGTGCCAGCAGCGAAAAACAGGGGTGGGGAAATTCACCCCTCCACTTT. Its protein product is CASSEKQGWGNSPLHF.